The clone carrying this TCR beta chain has a handful of counts. Antigen: not known. The sample comes from a study of CD8 T cells in ankylosing spondylitis. TCRdb reanalysed the 5' RACE reads using MiXCR and keeps one entry per CDR3 protein. Of some 140,000 distinct CDR3 sequences listed, 8% to 9% are singletons. V was clipped by 3 bases and J by 6 bases, with 14 bases between them. This CDR3 is built from 15 residues. Germline CDR1 MGHDK, CDR2 SYGVNS. Study outcomes and limitations: Previous work reported some of these motif variants in the synovial fluid and blood of reactive arthritis.

The specimen sequenced was synovial fluid, either unsorted or a sorted T cell fraction (not recorded which). The V and J genes are TRBV25-1 and TRBJ2-2; tentative D call: TRBD2 (6 bases). This receptor was identified in a male donor with ankylosing spondylitis. The CDR3 protein is CASSDNDRRAGELFF. The CDR3 DNA follows: TGTGCCAGCAGTGATAACGACCGGAGGGCCGGGGAGCTGTTTTTT.